Shown below are 18 T cell receptor beta chains from a single sample sequenced in a study of graft-versus-host responses after intestinal transplantation. Using immunoSEQ multiplex PCR, the repertoire was profiled, and TCRdb retains in-frame clones only, with some absent. The sample has around 100,000 clones, roughly nine tenths seen once. Their antigens are not known. The specimen comprised unstimulated CD4+ T cells sorted from spleen or lymph node cells, sampled before intestinal transplant. The receptors shown here come from a human donor who received an intestinal transplant.

This clone was seen a handful of times. The chain uses TRBV28 and TRBJ2-7; the match to TRBD1 covers 8 bases. V lost 6 bases and J lost 2; bases outside the gene matches: 9. This CDR3 contains 15 residues. CDR1 and CDR2 from the germline V gene are MDHEN and SYDVKM. The CDR3 nucleotides are TGTGCCAGCAGGACGGGACAGGTGGGAACCTACGAGCAGTACTTC. Its translation is CASRTGQVGTYEQYF.

This chain joins TRBV6-6 and TRBJ2-7; TRBD1 is a possible D gene (5 bases). CDR1 and CDR2 from the germline V gene are MNHNY and SVGAGI (reference sequence). V lost 4 bases, J lost 2 bases, and 12 bases lay in between. There are 14 residues in the CDR3. The CDR3 protein is CASSSRTPTYEQYF. Written as DNA, the CDR3 is TGTGCCAGCAGTTCCCGGACACCTACCTACGAGCAGTACTTC.

The rearrangement links TRBV6-6 to TRBJ1-2, with no clear D. The CDR3 runs 14 residues. CDR1 is MNHNY and CDR2 is SVGAGI in the germline V gene (reference sequence). V gave up 1 base and J gave up 3 bases, with 9 bases separating them. The CDR3 DNA follows: TGTGCCAGCAGTTACTTTCCGGGAGACTATGGCTACACCTTC. Encoded protein: CASSYFPGDYGYTF.

The V and J genes are TRBV7-9 and TRBJ2-1; 15 bases are a match to TRBD2. CDR3 length: 17 amino acids. Germline V gene sequence: CDR1 SEHNR, CDR2 FQNEAQ (reference sequence). After removal of 4 bases from V and 7 bases from J, the junction contained 8 bases not matched to a gene. Here the CDR3 reads CASSWGLAGGRKNEQFF. The DNA for the CDR3 is TGTGCCAGCAGCTGGGGACTAGCGGGAGGTAGGAAAAATGAGCAGTTCTTC.

This rearrangement joins TRBV11-2 to TRBJ2-7; tentative D call: TRBD1 (5 bases). The CDR3 contains 14 residues. Germline V gene data show CDR1 as SGHAT and CDR2 as FQNNGV. Between the trimmed V and J ends, which lost 5 bases and 2 bases, there was a span of 13 bases. The CDR3 is CASSQWQGTYEQYF. The CDR3 DNA follows: TGTGCCAGCAGCCAGTGGCAGGGAACCTACGAGCAGTACTTC.

This chain joins TRBV6-6 and TRBJ1-2; D might be TRBD1 (5 bases). The V end was cut by 7 bases, the J end by 0 bases, with 15 bases between. Germline V gives CDR1 MNHNY, CDR2 SVGAGI (reference sequence). The CDR3 sequence is 15 residues long. This CDR3 is CASTHGRAANYGYTF. The CDR3 DNA is TGTGCCAGCACCCACGGCAGGGCAGCTAACTATGGCTACACCTTC.

This sequence joins TRBV5-1 and TRBJ2-1, with D tentatively TRBD1 (6 bases). Germline CDR1 and CDR2: SGHRS and YFSETQ. Deletions cut 4 bases from V and 9 bases from J, with 11 bases between. The CDR3 length is 12 residues. The CDR3 bases are TGCGCCAGCAGCCTAACAGGGACTGAGCAGTTCTTC. This codes for CASSLTGTEQFF.

The V gene is TRBV6-5, the J gene TRBJ2-1; possible D gene TRBD2, 5 bases. The V end lost 9 bases, the J end lost 6 bases, and 15 bases lay between the germline ends. This CDR3 region has 13 residues. Germline values: CDR1 MNHEY, CDR2 SVGAGI. The CDR3 loop is CASTPDRGNEQFF. The CDR3 coding sequence is TGTGCCAGTACCCCCGATCGGGGCAATGAGCAGTTCTTC.

The V gene is TRBV5-1, the J gene TRBJ2-3; no reliable D call. Trimming took off 7 bases at V and 0 bases at J, with 12 bases between the two ends. This CDR3 comprises 14 residues. Looked up from germline, CDR1 is SGHRS and CDR2 is YFSETQ. This CDR3 reads CASRLGRSTDTQYF. The CDR3 DNA sequence: TGCGCCAGCCGACTGGGCCGGAGCACAGATACGCAGTATTTT.

This clone has a handful of counts. The chain is built from TRBV13 and TRBJ1-3; TRBD1 might be the D (6 bases). Germline-derived CDR1 and CDR2 are PRHDT and FYEKMQ (reference sequence). The CDR3 is 16 residues long. Trimming removed 0 bases from V and 2 bases from J, with 11 bases in between. The CDR3 region has the DNA TGTGCCAGCAGCTTAGGCCAGGGGTTCCCTGGAAACACCATATATTTT. It encodes CASSLGQGFPGNTIYF.

This chain connects TRBV5-1 to TRBJ1-1; the D gene is possibly TRBD1 (5 bases). Trimming left V 3 bases short and J 1 base short, with 10 bases between. Per the germline V gene, CDR1 is SGHRS and CDR2 is YFSETQ. The CDR3 is 14 residues long. The CDR3 spells CASSYGTGNTEAFF. The DNA for the CDR3 is TGCGCCAGCAGCTACGGAACAGGGAACACTGAAGCTTTCTTT.

The chain has TRBV7-9 and TRBJ1-6; D gene uncertain. V was cut by 8 bases and J by 0 bases, with 8 bases left in between. The CDR3 has 14 residues. CDR1 and CDR2 (germline): SEHNR, FQNEAQ (reference sequence). The CDR3 DNA follows: TGTGCCAGCGAAGGGAGCTCCTATAATTCACCCCTCCACTTT. It translates to CASEGSSYNSPLHF.

A single count supports this clone. The rearrangement links TRBV9 to TRBJ1-4; 9 bases fit TRBD1. V was pared by 4 bases and J by 8 bases, with 9 bases of the junction left unmatched. Germline CDR1 SGDLS, CDR2 YYNGEE. The CDR3 spans 15 residues. The CDR3, as DNA: TGTGCCAGCAGCATCTCGGGACAGGGAGGGGAAAAACTGTTTTTT. Its translation is CASSISGQGGEKLFF. Looking up the rest from reference TRBV9 and TRBJ1-4 gives the full variable domain: DSGVTQTPKHLITATGQRVTLRCSPRSGDLSVYWYQQSLDQGLQFLIQYYNGEERAKGNILERFSAQQFPDLHSELNLSSLELGDSALYFCASSISGQGGEKLFFGSGTQLSVL.

V is TRBV5-6 and J is TRBJ2-7; D remains ambiguous. V lost 2 bases and J lost 5, with 5 bases in between. Germline CDR1 and CDR2: SGHDT and YYEEEE. CDR3 length equals 11 residues. CDR3 amino acids: CASSFLDEQYF. The CDR3 region has the DNA TGTGCCAGCAGCTTTTTAGACGAGCAGTACTTC.

The chain employs TRBV7-9 and TRBJ2-7; 9 bases are shared with TRBD1. Germline V gives CDR1 SEHNR, CDR2 FQNEAQ (reference sequence). CDR3 length: 13 amino acids. The V and J ends lost 3 bases and 4 bases, in that order; junction bases with no gene match: 1. The CDR3 reads CASSFGQGYEQYF. In nucleotides, the CDR3 is TGTGCCAGCAGCTTCGGACAGGGGTACGAGCAGTACTTC.

The genes are TRBV11-2 and TRBJ2-2; D unresolved. Between the trimmed V and J ends, which lost 2 bases and 3 bases, there was a span of 10 bases. The germline CDR1 and CDR2 sequences are SGHAT and FQNNGV. The CDR3 consists of 15 residues. CDR3 protein: CASSLRADYTGELFF. In DNA, the CDR3 is TGTGCCAGCAGCTTACGAGCAGATTACACCGGGGAGCTGTTTTTT.

This rearrangement joins TRBV20-1 to TRBJ2-5; D may be TRBD2 (5 bases). The CDR3 loop spans 11 amino acids. Germline values: CDR1 DFQATT, CDR2 SNEGSKA (reference sequence). In DNA form, the CDR3 reads TGCAGCCCGGGGAGCCAAGAGACCCAGTACTTC. It encodes CSPGSQETQYF.

The rearrangement joins TRBV6-5 to TRBJ2-5; no definite D call. This CDR3 region has 10 residues. CDR1 and CDR2 from the germline V gene are MNHEY and SVGAGI. Trimming pared 8 bases from V and 5 bases from J, leaving 6 bases between. The CDR3 DNA sequence: TGTGCCAGCCAAGGGGAGACCCAGTACTTC. Amino acid sequence: CASQGETQYF.